This TCR beta chain was recorded in a study of T cell changes during pregnancy in multiple sclerosis. There are 13 residues in the CDR3. Germline CDR1 is SGHRS and CDR2 is YFSETQ. The V end was cut by 5 bases, the J end by 1 base, with 9 bases between. TCRdb's table, derived via immunoSEQ multiplex PCR, lists solely in-frame clones and lacks some. The table has about 79,000 clones, about 94% seen once; the top ten hold around 0.7%. The chain links TRBV5-1 to TRBJ1-1, with D unresolved. The clonotype comes from a female donor in good health, enrolled as a control in a pregnancy study. Sequenced material: peripheral blood, taken in the second trimester of pregnancy. CDR3 DNA: TGCGCCAGCAGTCCAAAAGCGAACACTGAAGCTTTCTTT. Translated: CASSPKANTEAFF.